The 29 T cell receptor beta chains below all came from one sample that was sequenced in a study of T cells in Graves' hyperthyroidism and ophthalmopathy. Authors of the study amplified TCR beta CDR3 regions from RNA transcripts. A set of HTBI primers served as the primers for a first-round RT-PCR of the TCR CDR3. Each CDR3 protein is one row after TCRdb ran MiXCR on the multiplex PCR reads. The sample yields around 520,000 distinct CDR3 sequences, around 15% seen once. Sequencing was performed on blood. These TCRs come from a woman in her thirties or forties with Graves' hyperthyroidism.

The chain recombines TRBV6-4 with TRBJ1-1, with 9 bases lining up with TRBD1. V shed 0 bases and J 12 bases; nucleotides not matched to a gene: 8. Germline V gives CDR1 MRHNA, CDR2 SNTAGT. The CDR3 consists of 14 residues. The CDR3 is CASSDSSRDRVTFF. DNA of the CDR3: TGTGCCAGCAGTGACTCGAGTCGGGACAGGGTAACTTTCTTT.

This clonotype has a count of ten or more. The genes are TRBV5-5 and TRBJ2-3, with no clear D. With 2 bases removed from V and 2 bases from J, the gap between germline ends came to 6 bases. This CDR3 has 13 amino acids. Germline loops: CDR1 SGHKS, CDR2 YYEKEE (reference sequence). The CDR3 spells CASSFQHTDTQYF. The CDR3, as DNA: TGTGCCAGCAGCTTTCAACACACAGATACGCAGTATTTT.

In its sample, this clonotype was seen a few times. This chain uses TRBV28 with TRBJ2-7; the match to TRBD2 covers 9 bases. Germline V gene sequence: CDR1 MDHEN, CDR2 SYDVKM. V gave up 5 bases and J gave up 0 bases; unmatched junction bases: 11. This CDR3 is 17 amino acids long. The CDR3 loop is CASSPWSRLAASYEQYF. The CDR3 DNA follows: TGTGCCAGCAGTCCGTGGTCCAGACTAGCGGCCTCCTACGAGCAGTACTTC.

Many counts were recorded for this clonotype. J is TRBJ2-3 and V is TRBV11-2; 7 bases align to TRBD2. Trimming at V came to 5 bases and at J to 5 bases, leaving 10 bases not matched to a gene. This CDR3 has 15 residues. Germline CDR1 reads SGHAT; CDR2 reads FQNNGV. CDR3 DNA sequence: TGTGCCAGCAGCCAACACCGGGACTATAGAGATACGCAGTATTTT. Protein: CASSQHRDYRDTQYF.

The rearrangement uses TRBV29-1 and TRBJ2-5, with 7 bases fitting TRBD1. This CDR3 comprises 12 residues. The V gene's germline CDR1 is SQVTM and CDR2 ANQGSEA. J was trimmed by 4 bases and V by 6 bases; bases with no gene match: 5. This chain's CDR3 is CSVITGAETQYF. As DNA, the CDR3 is TGCAGCGTAATTACAGGGGCAGAGACCCAGTACTTC.

This clonotype was seen only a few times. An end of the junction differs from the germline gene, which may be a read error. DNA of the CDR3: TGTGCCAGCAGCCCGGGACTAGCTGGCTCCTACGGGCAGTACTTC. Translating gives CASSPGLAGSYGQYF. The rearrangement joins TRBV11-3 to TRBJ2-7, with TRBD2 matching 9 bases. CDR3 length: 15 amino acids. Germline CDR1 SGHNT, CDR2 YENEEA.

This clonotype was observed at least ten times. The chain employs TRBV19 and TRBJ1-1; no reliable D call. This CDR3 contains 16 residues. Trimming shortened V by 3 bases and J by 5 bases, and 19 bases separated the two germline ends. Germline values: CDR1 LNHDA, CDR2 SQIVND (reference sequence). DNA for the CDR3: TGTGCCAGTAGTATCCCAGGCCGGCTTCAAGGGACTGAAGCTTTCTTT. This sequence encodes CASSIPGRLQGTEAFF.

There are a few counts of this clonotype. This CDR3 is CASSEDWTGIWNQPQHF. Here the CDR3 DNA reads TGTGCCAGCAGTGAAGACTGGACAGGGATTTGGAATCAGCCCCAGCATTTT. The rearrangement links TRBV6-1 to TRBJ1-5; 8 bases line up with TRBD1. The CDR3 spans 17 residues. J was trimmed by 4 bases and V by 1 base; bases with no gene match: 9. CDR1 MNHNS and CDR2 SASEGT come from the germline V gene.

The chain uses TRBV9 and TRBJ2-7, with D perhaps matching TRBD1 (6 bases). V was trimmed by 4 bases and J by 1 base, leaving 15 bases between them. This CDR3 is 15 amino acids long. Germline assignment: CDR1 SGDLS and CDR2 YYNGEE. The CDR3 nucleotides are TGTGCCAGCAGCACCCGAGGGGACAATTCCTACGAGCAGTACTTC. Protein product: CASSTRGDNSYEQYF.

This clonotype was seen repeatedly, ten times or more. The rearrangement uses TRBV12-3 or TRBV12-4 and TRBJ1-2; 9 bases match TRBD1. The CDR3 totals 16 residues. V dropped 5 bases and J dropped 8; count of bases not matched to a gene: 15. This CDR3 is CASSLGTGSFVSGYTF. The CDR3 bases are TGTGCCAGCAGTCTCGGGACAGGGTCATTCGTTTCGGGCTACACCTTC.

V and J are TRBV20-1 and TRBJ1-1, with D unclear. Germline V lookup: CDR1 DFQATT, CDR2 SNEGSKA (reference sequence). V shed 3 bases and J shed 1 base, with 15 bases lying between them. The CDR3 sequence is 15 residues long. CDR3 in amino acids: CSASLPDGTNTEAFF. The CDR3 nucleotides are TGCAGTGCTAGTCTACCGGACGGCACGAACACTGAAGCTTTCTTT.

This clonotype was seen repeatedly, ten times or more. The gene calls are TRBV6-1 and TRBJ1-1; D gene unclear. V gave up 5 bases and J gave up 4 bases, with 11 bases separating them. The CDR3 loop spans 13 amino acids. Germline V lookup: CDR1 MNHNS, CDR2 SASEGT. CDR3 coding DNA: TGTGCCAGCAGTTCCACGATCACCACTGAAGCTTTCTTT. This codes for CASSSTITTEAFF.

The chain has TRBV20-1 and TRBJ2-1, with TRBD1 matching 8 bases. There are 11 residues in the CDR3. Germline V CDR1 and CDR2: DFQATT, SNEGSKA (reference sequence). V was pared by 3 bases and J by 13 bases, with 5 bases of the junction left unmatched. CDR3 coding DNA: TGCAGTGCTAGGGGACAGGCCAACCAGTTCTTC. Its protein product is CSARGQANQFF.

This clonotype showed up many times. This chain links TRBV27 with TRBJ2-7, with TRBD1 matching 10 bases. After removal of 5 bases from V and 3 bases from J, the junction contained 7 bases not matched to a gene. Germline V gene data show CDR1 as MNHEY and CDR2 as SMNVEV (reference sequence). The length of the CDR3 is 15 residues. CDR3 bases: TGTGCCAGCAGTCCCTACCGGGACAGGGGCTACGAGCAGTACTTC. Translated: CASSPYRDRGYEQYF.

The rearrangement joins TRBV19 to TRBJ2-7, with 7 bases lining up with TRBD1. Germline CDR1 and CDR2: LNHDA and SQIVND (reference sequence). The CDR3 runs 12 residues. V was pared by 5 bases and J by 8 bases, with 6 bases of the junction left unmatched. The CDR3 DNA reads TGTGCCAGTAGTCCGTTGACAGGGCAGCAGTACTTC. Amino acid sequence: CASSPLTGQQYF.

This clonotype was observed at least ten times. V gene TRBV7-6 combines with J gene TRBJ2-5; the match to TRBD1 covers 7 bases. J was trimmed by 5 bases and V by 5 bases; bases with no gene match: 5. The CDR3 covers 13 residues. Germline V lookup: CDR1 SGHVS, CDR2 FNYEAQ. The CDR3 nucleotides read TGTGCCAGCAGCGAGGGGGCTGGTGAGACCCAGTACTTC. Amino acid sequence: CASSEGAGETQYF.

Regarding this clonotype: Sequence at one end of the junction differs from germline and may be a read error. The chain recombines TRBV3-1 with TRBJ2-5; D is perhaps TRBD1 (6 bases). Per the germline V gene, CDR1 is LGHDT and CDR2 is YNNKEL (reference sequence). CDR3 length: 13 residues. The CDR3 loop reads CVSSHAGEETQYF. DNA for the CDR3: TGTGTCAGCAGCCATGCAGGGGAAGAGACCCAGTACTTC.

The table lists this clonotype with many counts. V usage is TRBV6-1 and J usage is TRBJ2-7; 7 bases are a match to TRBD1. The CDR3 is 16 residues long. CDR1 is MNHNS and CDR2 is SASEGT in the germline V gene. Unmatched junction bases numbered 12, after V lost 5 bases and J lost 2 bases. The CDR3 loop reads CASSYETGQQTYEQYF. The DNA for the CDR3 is TGTGCCAGCAGTTATGAAACGGGACAGCAAACCTACGAGCAGTACTTC.

The CDR3 nucleotides are TGCGCCAGCAGCTTGGAGTTTAGGGGCAATGAGCAGTTCTTC. Protein product: CASSLEFRGNEQFF. The chain joins TRBV5-1 to TRBJ2-1; tentatively, D is TRBD1 (5 bases). This CDR3 is 14 amino acids long. V lost 0 bases and J lost 6, with 10 bases in between. Germline-derived CDR1 and CDR2 are SGHRS and YFSETQ.

The table lists this clonotype with many counts. J is TRBJ2-3 and V is TRBV28, with TRBD1 matching over 10 bases. The CDR3 totals 14 residues. Germline V gives CDR1 MDHEN, CDR2 SYDVKM. The V and J ends lost 1 base and 10 bases, in that order; junction bases with no gene match: 5. CDR3: CASSLSGTGVSQYF. The CDR3 bases are TGTGCCAGCAGTTTATCCGGGACAGGGGTTTCGCAGTATTTT. Full variable domain (remainder filled in from reference TRBV28 and TRBJ2-3): DVKVTQSSRYLVKRTGEKVFLECVQDMDHENMFWYRQDPGLGLRLIYFSYDVKMKEKGDIPEGYSVSREKKERFSLILESASTNQTSMYLCASSLSGTGVSQYFGPGTRLTVL.

The gene calls are TRBV7-9 and TRBJ1-4; D uncertain. V was trimmed by 4 bases and J by 7 bases, leaving 19 bases between them. Germline V gene sequence: CDR1 SEHNR, CDR2 FQNEAQ (reference sequence). This CDR3 is 16 amino acids long. DNA of the CDR3: TGTGCCAGCAGCTCTCCAGTCGCGGTTACCAGTGAAAAACTGTTTTTT. Amino acids: CASSSPVAVTSEKLFF.

This clonotype came up many times. V is TRBV9 and J is TRBJ1-6, with 10 nucleotides matching TRBD1. V shed 0 bases, J shed 7 bases, and the junction held 1 base outside the gene matches. Germline CDR1 is SGDLS and CDR2 is YYNGEE. This CDR3 comprises 15 residues. The CDR3 nucleotides are TGTGCCAGCAGCGTAGGGGGACAGGGGAATTCACCCCTCCACTTT. It yields the protein CASSVGGQGNSPLHF.

This chain joins TRBV18 and TRBJ2-3; either TRBD1 or TRBD2 may fit D (5 bases each). Germline CDR1 reads KGHSH; CDR2 reads LQKENI. This CDR3 region has 18 residues. V lost 3 bases, J lost 0 bases, and 19 bases lay in between. Written as DNA, the CDR3 is TGTGCCAGCTCACCGGGACGGATCCTTCTTACTAGCACAGATACGCAGTATTTT. This translates into CASSPGRILLTSTDTQYF.

Ten or more counts support this clonotype. The V call is TRBV12-3 or TRBV12-4, the J call TRBJ2-7; 11 bases map to TRBD1. This CDR3 is 15 amino acids long. J was trimmed by 4 bases and V by 5 bases; bases with no gene match: 7. The CDR3 protein is CASSPGQGAEYEQYF. The CDR3 DNA sequence: TGTGCCAGCAGTCCCGGACAGGGGGCGGAATACGAGCAGTACTTC.

This clonotype was counted ten times or more. The gene calls are TRBV5-1 and TRBJ2-5, with D possibly being TRBD1 (5 bases). The CDR3 length is 14 residues. Germline lookup yields CDR1 SGHRS and CDR2 YFSETQ. The V end lost 4 bases, the J end lost 4 bases, and 14 bases lay between the germline ends. CDR3 DNA sequence: TGCGCCAGCAGCCTGACAGCGTTCTCAGAGACCCAGTACTTC. Its translation is CASSLTAFSETQYF.

This clonotype occurred a few times. The chain carries TRBV11-2 and TRBJ2-7; no definite D call. Trimming left V 0 bases short and J 3 bases short, with 12 bases between. CDR3 length equals 15 residues. Germline V lookup: CDR1 SGHAT, CDR2 FQNNGV. CDR3 DNA: TGTGCCAGCAGCTTAGATTCTGCAGCCCTCTACGAGCAGTACTTC. It yields the protein CASSLDSAALYEQYF.

Many counts were recorded for this clonotype. The V gene is TRBV2, the J gene TRBJ1-5; D gene uncertain. There are 14 residues in the CDR3. Trimming removed 1 base from V and 6 bases from J, with 10 bases in between. Germline assignment: CDR1 SNHLY and CDR2 FYNNEI. The chain's CDR3 is CASSEGVAFQPQHF. The DNA of the CDR3 is TGTGCCAGCAGTGAAGGGGTAGCGTTTCAGCCCCAGCATTTT.

The chain couples TRBV5-6 to TRBJ1-2, with D unresolved. CDR1 is SGHDT, CDR2 YYEEEE, per germline. Trimming cost V 1 base and J 6 bases, with 10 bases left between them. The length of the CDR3 is 13 residues. The CDR3 loop reads CASSLSAWDGYTF. In DNA, the CDR3 is TGTGCCAGCAGCTTGAGTGCGTGGGATGGCTACACCTTC.

The rearrangement links TRBV6-1 to TRBJ2-5; D unclear. CDR3 length equals 14 residues. Trimming took 6 bases from V and 5 from J, leaving 16 bases between them. Looked up from germline, CDR1 is MNHNS and CDR2 is SASEGT. The CDR3 loop is CASRNFNGHETQYF. CDR3 coding DNA: TGTGCCAGCAGGAACTTCAACGGCCATGAGACCCAGTACTTC.